Included here is one T cell receptor (beta chain) sequence, with context. Its antigen is as yet unknown. Employing constant-segment primers, 5'RACE generated TCR alpha and TCR beta cDNA libraries bearing sample barcodes and UMIs. TCRdb called the 5' RACE reads again in MiXCR, with one record for every CDR3 protein. The sample yields approximately 400,000 distinct CDR3 sequences, under 20% seen once. The data were taken from a study of T-cell memory formation after mild COVID-19. Study background: Largely donor-specific TCR clusters were found. Findings of the study overall: Confirmation of SARS-CoV-2 specificity was lacking for second-wave clones peaking day 37. Whereas later expanders leaned CD4+, clones contracting day 15 to 85 showed a balanced CD4/CD8 makeup.

This CDR3 region has 13 residues. Trimming stripped 0 bases from V and 3 bases from J, with 6 bases between. CDR1 and CDR2 from the germline V gene are LGHNA and YNFKEQ. The sample consisted of PBMCs or a T cell subset sorted from them (not recorded which). This sequence was found in a man between 18 and 35 years old who had mild COVID-19 (a few samples of this study predate the infection). Cell type and time point are not known. This chain connects TRBV4-2 to TRBJ2-7; no clear D. Here the CDR3 DNA reads TGTGCCAGCAGCCAAGATCTGGGCTACGAGCAGTACGTC. Its protein is CASSQDLGYEQYV.